What follows is one T cell receptor (beta chain) and its context. The data originate from a study of response to subunit inactivated influenza vaccine. TCRdb used MiXCR to reprocess the RT-PCR reads, holding one entry per CDR3 protein. The sample lists 530,000 or so distinct CDR3 sequences, approximately 12% occurring once. The CDR3 has 15 residues. From germline, CDR1 is MNHEY and CDR2 SVGEGT. The V segment lost 6 bases and the J segment 7 bases; nucleotides outside the gene matches: 10. Sequences were derived from PBMCs from blood, sampled on the day of vaccination. The chain couples TRBV6-2 or TRBV6-3 to TRBJ2-5, with 11 bases that match TRBD2. This clonotype was obtained from a man in his fifties who received an inactivated influenza vaccine. CDR3 DNA: TGTGCCAGCAGCCTCCCGGGACTAGCGGATAGGACCCAGTACTTC. It yields the protein CASSLPGLADRTQYF.